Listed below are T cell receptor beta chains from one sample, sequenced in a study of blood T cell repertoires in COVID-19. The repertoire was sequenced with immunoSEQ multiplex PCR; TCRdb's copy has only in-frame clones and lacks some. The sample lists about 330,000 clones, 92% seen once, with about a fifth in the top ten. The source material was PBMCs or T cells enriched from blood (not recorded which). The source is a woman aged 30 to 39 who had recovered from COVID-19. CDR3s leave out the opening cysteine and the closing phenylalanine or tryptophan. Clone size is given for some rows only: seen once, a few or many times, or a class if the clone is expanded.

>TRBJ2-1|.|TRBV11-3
ASVGTGVNEQF
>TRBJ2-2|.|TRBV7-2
ASSLLAGVAGELF
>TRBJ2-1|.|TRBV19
AASLAPYNEQF
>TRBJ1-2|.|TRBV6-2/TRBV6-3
ASSSTARGYT
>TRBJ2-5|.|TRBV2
ASTRTSGGIETQY
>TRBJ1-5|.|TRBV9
ASSVGDRGDQPQH
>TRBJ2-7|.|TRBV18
ASSLRSYEQY
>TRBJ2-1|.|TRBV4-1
ASSQVGLAEYNEQF
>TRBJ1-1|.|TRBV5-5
ASRTEAF
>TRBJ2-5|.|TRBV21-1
ASDLGPSGGLQETQY
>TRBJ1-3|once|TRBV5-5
ASSLASSGNTIY
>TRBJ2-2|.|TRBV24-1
ATSEAGGARTGELF
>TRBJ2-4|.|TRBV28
ASLDRGAKNIQY
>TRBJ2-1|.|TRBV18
ASSPGLAGEGDNEQF
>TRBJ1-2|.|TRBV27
ASRLGAGAYYGYT
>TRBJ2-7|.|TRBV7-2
ASSLPRQGVAQY
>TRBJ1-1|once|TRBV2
ASRRNGVGTEAF
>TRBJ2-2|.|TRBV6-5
ASRRQGELF
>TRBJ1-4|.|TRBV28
ASSSGQFNEKLF
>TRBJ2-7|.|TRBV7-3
ASRGGAETFYEQY
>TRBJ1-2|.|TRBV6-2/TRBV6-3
ASSQTANYGYT
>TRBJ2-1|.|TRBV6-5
ASSYGWEQF
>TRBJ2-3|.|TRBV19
ASSTRVTGADTQY
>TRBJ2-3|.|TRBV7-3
ASSWGREGTDTQY
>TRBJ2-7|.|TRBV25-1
ASSDPGTGSYEQY
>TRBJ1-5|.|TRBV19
ASTLVLQGGQPQH
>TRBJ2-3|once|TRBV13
ASSFSARGSYTDTQY
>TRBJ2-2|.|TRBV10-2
ASSGVGWRTGELF
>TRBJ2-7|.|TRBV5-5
ASSFWADHPYEQY
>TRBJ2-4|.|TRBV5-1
ASSLLGDSSGGIAKNIQY
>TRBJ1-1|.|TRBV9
ASSARNTEAF
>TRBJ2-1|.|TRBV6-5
ASSKDSLSYNEQF
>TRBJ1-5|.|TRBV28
ASGETGLSGNQPQH
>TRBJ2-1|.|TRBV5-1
ASTPLAASSYNEQF
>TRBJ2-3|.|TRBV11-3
ASSMGGTDTQY
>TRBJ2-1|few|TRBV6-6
ASSPRGRDPGLAGGGYNEQF
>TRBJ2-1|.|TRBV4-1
ASSQVGTGNNEQF
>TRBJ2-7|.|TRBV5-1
ASSPGQGAYEQY
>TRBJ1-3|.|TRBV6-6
ASSQAGAATIY
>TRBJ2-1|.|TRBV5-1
ASSLPGLEQF
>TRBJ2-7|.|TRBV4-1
ASSQPDRGLSYEQY
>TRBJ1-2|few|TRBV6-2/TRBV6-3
ASSFGRTNYGYT
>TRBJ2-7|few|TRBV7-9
ASSLPGTASYEQY
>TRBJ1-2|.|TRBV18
ASSPQARGGPNYGYT
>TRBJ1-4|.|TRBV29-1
SVRENEKLF
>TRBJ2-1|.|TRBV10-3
AIRASGAGNEQF
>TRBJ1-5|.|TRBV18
ASSPDRGFQPQH
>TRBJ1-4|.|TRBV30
AWRKGVGEKLF
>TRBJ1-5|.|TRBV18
ASSAGTGGNQPQH
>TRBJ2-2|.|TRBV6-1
ASSEGFDSLLTGELF
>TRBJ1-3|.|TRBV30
AWGQDSKRGNTIY
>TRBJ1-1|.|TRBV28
AISRNQGNTEAF
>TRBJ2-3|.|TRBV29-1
SVRGRGDTQY
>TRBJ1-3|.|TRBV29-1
SVAVHAGNTIY